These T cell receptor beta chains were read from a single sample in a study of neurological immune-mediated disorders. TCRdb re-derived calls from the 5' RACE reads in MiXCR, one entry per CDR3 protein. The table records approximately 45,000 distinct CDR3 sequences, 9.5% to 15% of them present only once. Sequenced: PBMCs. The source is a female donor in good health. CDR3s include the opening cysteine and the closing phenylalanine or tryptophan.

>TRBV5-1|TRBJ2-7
CASSYGTGLTYEQYF
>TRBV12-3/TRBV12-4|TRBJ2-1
CASSPTSGSYNEQFF
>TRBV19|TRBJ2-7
CASSSTSEQYF
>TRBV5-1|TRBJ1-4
CASSLQAGGMKEKLFF
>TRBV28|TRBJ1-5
CASRTVGQGRGQPQHF
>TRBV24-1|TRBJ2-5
CATEGHGQETQYF
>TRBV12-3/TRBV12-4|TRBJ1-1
CASSTAGKAFF
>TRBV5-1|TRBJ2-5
CASSLRQETQYF
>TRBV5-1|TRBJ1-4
CASSLDGQRNEKLFF
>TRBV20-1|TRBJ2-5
CSASAGGPKETQYF
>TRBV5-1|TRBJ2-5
CASKVTGTKETQYF
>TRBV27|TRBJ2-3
CASSFVLGTFTDTQYF
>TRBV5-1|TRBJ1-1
CASSLGGTVNTEAFF
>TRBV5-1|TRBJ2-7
CASSLTSYEQYF
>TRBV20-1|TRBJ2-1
CSAQGLAGDTEQFF
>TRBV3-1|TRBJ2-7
CASSQGRGTGIDEQYF
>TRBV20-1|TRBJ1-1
CSAHGQFVGQNTEAFF
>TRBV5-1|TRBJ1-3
CASSLGLADSGNTIYF
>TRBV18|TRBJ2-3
CASSPQDGEVLYF
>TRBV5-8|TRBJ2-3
CASRVAGTDTQYF
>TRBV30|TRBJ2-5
CAWSPLEETQYF
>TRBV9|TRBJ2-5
CVSSTSGSFGETQYF
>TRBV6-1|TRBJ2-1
CASSGRTGGRNEQFF
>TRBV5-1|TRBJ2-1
CASSPPGGLNWEQFF
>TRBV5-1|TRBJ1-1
CASSQVTGGGEAFF
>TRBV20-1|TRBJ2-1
CSARLGNEQFF
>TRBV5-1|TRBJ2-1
CASSPRLAANEQFF
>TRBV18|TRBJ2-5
CASATGSQETQYF
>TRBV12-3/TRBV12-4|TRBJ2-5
CASSLDSAGGPQETQYF
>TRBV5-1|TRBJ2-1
CASSKSGSGYNEQFF
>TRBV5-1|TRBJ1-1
CASSLLGQGRAAFF
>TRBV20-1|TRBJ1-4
CSASGKRGMEEKLFF
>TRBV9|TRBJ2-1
CASSARAGVNYNEQFF
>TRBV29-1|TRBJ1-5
CSARLAQGNQPQHF
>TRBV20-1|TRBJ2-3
CSASDRVDTQYF
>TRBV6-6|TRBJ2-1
CASSLFSGGPVVVEQFF
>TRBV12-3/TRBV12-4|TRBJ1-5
CASSPQTGGVGSNQPQHF
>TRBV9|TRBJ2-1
CASSAWSGGRGQFF
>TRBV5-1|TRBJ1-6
CASSTMDNSPLHF
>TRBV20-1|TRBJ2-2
CSAPYGGVTGELFF
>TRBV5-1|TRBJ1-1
CASSLDPSYAEAFF
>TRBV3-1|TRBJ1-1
CASSPYQGTGTEAFF
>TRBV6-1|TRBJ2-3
CASSQGLNTDTQYF
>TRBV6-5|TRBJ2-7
CASSQTDEQYF
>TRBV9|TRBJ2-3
CASSPGSTDTQYF
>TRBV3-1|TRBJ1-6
CASSQAGTGNSPLHF
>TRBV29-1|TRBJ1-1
CSVAAGQNTEAFF
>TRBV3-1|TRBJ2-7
CASSRGLAGPYEQYF
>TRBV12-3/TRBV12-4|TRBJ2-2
CASSLGQPNTGELFF
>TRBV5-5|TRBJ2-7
CASSTRTGGDEQYF
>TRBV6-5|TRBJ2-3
CASSYSGVSTDTQYF
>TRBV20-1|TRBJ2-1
CSASLGGSYNEQFF
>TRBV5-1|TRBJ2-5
CASTSGGSGVQETQYF
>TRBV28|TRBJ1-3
CASSLDGQLGNTIYF
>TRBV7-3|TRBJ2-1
CASSLSTGSYNEQFF